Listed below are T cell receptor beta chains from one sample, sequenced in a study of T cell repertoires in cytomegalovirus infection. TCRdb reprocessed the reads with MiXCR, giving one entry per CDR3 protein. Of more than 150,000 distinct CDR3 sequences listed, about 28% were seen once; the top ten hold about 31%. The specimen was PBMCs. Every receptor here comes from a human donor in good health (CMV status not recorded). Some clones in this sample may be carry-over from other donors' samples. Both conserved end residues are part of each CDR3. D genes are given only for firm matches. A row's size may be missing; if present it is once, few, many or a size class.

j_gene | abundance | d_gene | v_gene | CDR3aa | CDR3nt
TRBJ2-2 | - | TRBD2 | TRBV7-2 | CASSFLRASGGPGTGELFF | TGTGCCAGCAGCTTCCTAAGGGCTAGCGGGGGGCCAGGGACCGGGGAGCTGTTTTTT
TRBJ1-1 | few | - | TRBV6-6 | CASSYSDLNTEAFF | TGTGCCAGCAGTTACTCTGACCTAAACACTGAAGCTTTCTTT
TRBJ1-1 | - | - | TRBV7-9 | CASSLRGTEAVF | TGTGCCAGCAGCTTAAGGGGGACTGAAGCTGTCTTT
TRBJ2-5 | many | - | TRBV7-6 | CASSLYPKVVGVDLETQYF | TGTGCCAGCAGCCTATATCCAAAGGTTGTCGGAGTTGACCTAGAGACCCAGTACTTC
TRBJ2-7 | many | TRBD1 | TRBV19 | CASSIPGTGADEQYF | TGTGCCAGTAGTATCCCTGGGACAGGGGCAGACGAGCAGTACTTC
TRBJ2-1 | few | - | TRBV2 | CASSGRQEEFF | TGTGCCAGCAGTGGGCGACAGGAAGAGTTCTTC
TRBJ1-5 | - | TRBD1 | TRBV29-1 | CSVGDRGSNQPQHF | TGCAGCGTTGGGGACAGGGGAAGCAATCAGCCCCAGCATTTT
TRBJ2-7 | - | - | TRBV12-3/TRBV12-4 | CASHGRDYYEQYF | TGTGCCTCCCACGGGAGAGACTACTACGAGCAGTACTTC
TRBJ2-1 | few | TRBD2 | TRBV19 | CASSPGLAMGEQFF | TGTGCCAGTAGCCCGGGACTAGCGATGGGTGAGCAGTTCTTC
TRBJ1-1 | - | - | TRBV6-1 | CASHDSGTEAFF | TGTGCCAGTCATGATTCCGGCACTGAAGCTTTCTTT
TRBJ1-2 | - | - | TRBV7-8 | CASSYSGFYYGYTF | TGTGCCAGCAGCTACTCCGGGTTTTACTATGGCTACACCTTC
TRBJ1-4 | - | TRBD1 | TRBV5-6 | CASSAWTGAEATNEKLFF | TGTGCCAGCAGCGCCTGGACAGGGGCCGAGGCAACTAATGAAAAACTGTTTTTT
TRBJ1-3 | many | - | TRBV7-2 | CASTGTIGNTIYF | TGTGCCAGCACGGGGACAATCGGAAACACCATATATTTT
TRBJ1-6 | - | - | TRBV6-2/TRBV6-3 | CASSPPTSRAPLHF | TGTGCCAGCAGCCCCCCGACAAGCCGAGCACCCCTCCACTTT
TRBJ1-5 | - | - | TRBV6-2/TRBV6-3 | CASRAVPNSNQPQHF | TGTGCCAGCAGAGCAGTCCCGAATAGCAATCAGCCCCAGCATTTT
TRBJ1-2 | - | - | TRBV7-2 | CASSLGPVRDYGYTF | TGTGCCAGCAGCTTAGGACCGGTCAGGGACTATGGCTACACCTTC
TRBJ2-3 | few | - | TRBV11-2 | CASSPARSTDTQYF | TGTGCCAGCAGCCCAGCGAGGAGCACAGATACGCAGTATTTT
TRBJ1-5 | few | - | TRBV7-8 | CASSPWGAGYSNQPQHF | TGTGCCAGCAGCCCTTGGGGGGCAGGATATAGCAATCAGCCCCAGCATTTT
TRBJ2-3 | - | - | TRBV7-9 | CASSRLPGGTRSTDTQYF | TGTGCCAGCAGCCGTCTTCCCGGTGGGACACGATCCACAGATACGCAGTATTTT
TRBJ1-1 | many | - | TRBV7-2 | CASLVGGGTEAFF | TGTGCCAGCCTCGTCGGGGGAGGCACTGAAGCTTTCTTT
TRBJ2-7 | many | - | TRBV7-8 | CASSLGRSKPYEQYF | TGTGCCAGCAGCTTAGGGCGAAGCAAACCCTACGAGCAGTACTTC
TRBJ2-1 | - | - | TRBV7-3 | CASSSSGHEQFF | TGTGCCAGCAGCTCCAGCGGTCATGAGCAGTTCTTC
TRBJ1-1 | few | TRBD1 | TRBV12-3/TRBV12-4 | CASSTTGGLTEAFF | TGTGCCAGCAGTACCACAGGGGGATTGACTGAAGCTTTCTTT
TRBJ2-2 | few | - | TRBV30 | CAWAAGVGNTGELFF | TGTGCCTGGGCAGCAGGGGTAGGGAACACCGGGGAGCTGTTTTTT
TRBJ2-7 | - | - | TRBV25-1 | CASSSGWAVSSYEQYF | TGTGCCAGCAGTTCCGGTTGGGCGGTCTCCTCCTACGAGCAGTACTTC